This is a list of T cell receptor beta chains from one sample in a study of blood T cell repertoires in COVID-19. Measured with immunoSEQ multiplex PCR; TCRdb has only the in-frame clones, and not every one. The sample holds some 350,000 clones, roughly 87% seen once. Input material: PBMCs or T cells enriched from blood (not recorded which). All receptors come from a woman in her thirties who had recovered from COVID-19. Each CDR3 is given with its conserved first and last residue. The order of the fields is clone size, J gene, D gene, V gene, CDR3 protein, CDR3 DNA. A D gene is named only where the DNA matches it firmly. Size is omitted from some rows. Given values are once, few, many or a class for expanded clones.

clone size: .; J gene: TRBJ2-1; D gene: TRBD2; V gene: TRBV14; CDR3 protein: CASSPSQTSRDEQFF; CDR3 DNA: TGTGCCAGCAGCCCATCTCAGACTAGCCGGGATGAGCAGTTCTTC
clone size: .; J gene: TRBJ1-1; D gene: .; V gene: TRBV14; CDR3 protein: CASSQIRTEAFF; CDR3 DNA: TGTGCCAGCAGCCAAATACGGACTGAAGCTTTCTTT
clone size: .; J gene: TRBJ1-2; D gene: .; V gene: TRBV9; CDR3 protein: CASSARMRDGYTF; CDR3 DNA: TGTGCCAGCAGCGCCCGCATGAGGGATGGCTACACCTTC
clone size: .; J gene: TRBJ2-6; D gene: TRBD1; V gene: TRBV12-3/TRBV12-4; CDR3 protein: CASSPTGSNVLTF; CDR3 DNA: TGTGCCAGCAGCCCGACAGGGTCCAACGTCCTGACTTTC
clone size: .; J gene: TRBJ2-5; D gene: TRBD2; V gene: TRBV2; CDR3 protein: CASKTGGQETQYF; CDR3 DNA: TGTGCCAGCAAGACGGGGGGCCAAGAGACCCAGTACTTC
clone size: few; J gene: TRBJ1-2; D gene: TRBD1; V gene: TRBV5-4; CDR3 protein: CASSYPGQGALGYTF; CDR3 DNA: TGTGCCAGCAGCTACCCGGGACAGGGGGCGCTTGGCTACACCTTC
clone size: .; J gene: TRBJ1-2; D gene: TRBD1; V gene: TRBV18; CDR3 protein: CASSLRDSPTYGYTF; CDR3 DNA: TGTGCCAGCTCACTACGGGACAGCCCGACCTATGGCTACACCTTC
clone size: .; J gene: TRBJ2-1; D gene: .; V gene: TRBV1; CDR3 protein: CTSRDTLSSYNEQFF; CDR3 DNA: TGCACCAGCAGGGACACCCTGAGCTCCTACAATGAGCAGTTCTTC
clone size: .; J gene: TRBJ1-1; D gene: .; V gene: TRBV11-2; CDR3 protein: CASSFGAFMGTEAFF; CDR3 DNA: TGTGCCAGCAGCTTTGGAGCCTTTATGGGCACTGAAGCTTTCTTT
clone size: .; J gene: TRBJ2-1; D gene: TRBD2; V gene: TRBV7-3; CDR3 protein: CASSPAGIYNEQFF; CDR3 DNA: TGTGCCAGCAGCCCAGCGGGGATCTACAATGAGCAGTTCTTC
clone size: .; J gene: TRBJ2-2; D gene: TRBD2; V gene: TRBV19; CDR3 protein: CASSGLAGSWGYTGELFF; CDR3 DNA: TGTGCCAGTAGTGGACTAGCGGGGAGCTGGGGGTACACCGGGGAGCTGTTTTTT
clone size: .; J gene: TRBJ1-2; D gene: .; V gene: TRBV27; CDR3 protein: CASRYPGDNYGYTF; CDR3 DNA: TGTGCCAGCCGGTACCCGGGAGATAACTATGGCTACACCTTC
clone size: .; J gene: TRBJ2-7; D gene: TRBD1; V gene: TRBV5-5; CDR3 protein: CASSLAPGQIYEQYF; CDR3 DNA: TGTGCCAGCAGCTTGGCCCCGGGACAGATCTACGAGCAGTACTTC
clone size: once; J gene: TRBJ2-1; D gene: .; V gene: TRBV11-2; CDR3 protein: CASSLEERFNEQFF; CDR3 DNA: TGTGCCAGCAGCTTAGAGGAGAGGTTCAATGAGCAGTTCTTC
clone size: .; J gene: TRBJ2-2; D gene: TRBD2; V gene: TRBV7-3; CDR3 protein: CASSPSGTSGFTGELFF; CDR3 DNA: TGTGCCAGCAGCCCTTCCGGGACTAGCGGGTTTACCGGGGAGCTGTTTTTT
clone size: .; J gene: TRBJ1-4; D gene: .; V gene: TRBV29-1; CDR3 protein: CSVEIRGWSEKLFF; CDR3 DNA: TGCAGCGTTGAAATCCGGGGGTGGAGTGAAAAACTGTTTTTT
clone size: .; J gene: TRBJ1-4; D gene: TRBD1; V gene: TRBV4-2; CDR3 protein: CASSLGTGGFQLGEKLFF; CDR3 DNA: TGTGCCAGCAGCTTAGGGACAGGAGGCTTTCAACTGGGGGAAAAACTGTTTTTT
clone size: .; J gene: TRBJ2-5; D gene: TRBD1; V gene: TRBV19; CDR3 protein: CASSLDRELETQYF; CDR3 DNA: TGTGCCAGTAGTTTGGACAGGGAACTGGAGACCCAGTACTTC
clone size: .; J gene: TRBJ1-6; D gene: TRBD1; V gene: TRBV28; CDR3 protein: CASSSIGTGGNSPLHF; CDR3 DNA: TGTGCCAGCAGTTCCATAGGGACAGGGGGTAATTCACCCCTCCACTTT
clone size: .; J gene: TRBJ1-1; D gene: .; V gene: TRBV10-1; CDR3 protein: CASSESGAATEAFF; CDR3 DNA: TGCGCCAGCAGTGAGTCGGGGGCGGCCACTGAAGCTTTCTTT
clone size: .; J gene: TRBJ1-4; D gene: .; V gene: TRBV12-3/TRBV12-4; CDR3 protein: CASTWDFMEELFF; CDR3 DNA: TGTGCCAGCACCTGGGACTTTATGGAAGAACTGTTTTTT
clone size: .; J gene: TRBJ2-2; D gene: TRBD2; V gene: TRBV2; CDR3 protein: CASRNGLAGTGELFF; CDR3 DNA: TGTGCCAGCAGAAACGGACTAGCAGGCACCGGGGAGCTGTTTTTT
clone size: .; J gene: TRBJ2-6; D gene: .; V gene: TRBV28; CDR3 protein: CASSSPQGGGSGANVLTF; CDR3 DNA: TGTGCCAGCAGTTCGCCCCAGGGTGGTGGCTCTGGGGCCAACGTCCTGACTTTC
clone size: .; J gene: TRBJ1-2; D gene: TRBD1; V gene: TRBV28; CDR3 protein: CASSLGTGVVGNYGYTF; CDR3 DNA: TGTGCCAGCAGTTTGGGGACAGGGGTTGTTGGTAACTATGGCTACACCTTC
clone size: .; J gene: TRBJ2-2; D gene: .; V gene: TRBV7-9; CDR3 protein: CASSQRSWDTGELFF; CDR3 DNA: TGTGCCAGCAGCCAGCGTTCTTGGGACACCGGGGAGCTGTTTTTT
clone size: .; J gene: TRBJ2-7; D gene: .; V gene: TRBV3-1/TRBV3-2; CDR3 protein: CASSPRQFYEQYF; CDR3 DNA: TGTGCCAGCAGCCCTCGCCAGTTCTACGAGCAGTACTTC
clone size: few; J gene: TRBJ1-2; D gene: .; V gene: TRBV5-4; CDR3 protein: CASSDSIYGYTF; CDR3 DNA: TGTGCCAGCAGTGACAGCATCTATGGCTACACCTTC
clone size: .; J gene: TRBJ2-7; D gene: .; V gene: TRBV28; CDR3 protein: CASSLSQSYEQYF; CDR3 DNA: TGTGCCAGCAGTTTAAGTCAGTCCTACGAGCAGTACTTC
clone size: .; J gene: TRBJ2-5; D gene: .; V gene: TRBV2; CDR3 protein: CASTTDINETQYF; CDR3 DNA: TGTGCCAGCACTACAGATATTAATGAGACCCAGTACTTC
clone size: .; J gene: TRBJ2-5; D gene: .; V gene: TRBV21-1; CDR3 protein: CAPQNPLFSVETQYF; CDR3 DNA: TGTGCCCCGCAAAACCCCTTGTTTAGTGTAGAGACCCAGTACTTC
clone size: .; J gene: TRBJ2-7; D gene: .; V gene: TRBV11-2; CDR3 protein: CASTLDFTPGEQYF; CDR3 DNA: TGTGCCAGCACCCTTGATTTTACACCGGGGGAGCAGTACTTC
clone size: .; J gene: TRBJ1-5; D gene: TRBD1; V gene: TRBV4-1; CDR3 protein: CASSPRDSFYQPQHF; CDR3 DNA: TGCGCCAGCAGCCCCCGGGACAGCTTTTATCAGCCCCAGCATTTT
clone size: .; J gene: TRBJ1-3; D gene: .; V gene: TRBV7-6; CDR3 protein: CASSLVGGPGNTIYF; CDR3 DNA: TGTGCCAGCAGCTTAGTCGGGGGGCCTGGAAACACCATATATTTT
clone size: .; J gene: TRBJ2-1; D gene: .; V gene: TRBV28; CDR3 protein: CASSPPGPSSYNEQFF; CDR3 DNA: TGTGCCAGCAGTCCCCCTGGGCCGAGCTCCTACAATGAGCAGTTCTTC
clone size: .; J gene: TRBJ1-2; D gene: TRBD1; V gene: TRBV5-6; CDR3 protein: CASSWGGTGVSGYTF; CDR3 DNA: TGTGCCAGCAGCTGGGGCGGGACAGGGGTCTCTGGCTACACCTTC
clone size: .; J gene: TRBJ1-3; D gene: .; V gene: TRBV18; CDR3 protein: CASSPLSGGSGNTIYF; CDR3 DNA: TGTGCCAGCTCACCATTGTCTGGGGGCTCGGGAAACACCATATATTTT
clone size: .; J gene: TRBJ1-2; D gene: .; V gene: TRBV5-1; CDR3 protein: CASSLDSQGRNGYTF; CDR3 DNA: TGCGCCAGCAGCTTGGATTCGCAGGGAAGGAATGGCTACACCTTC
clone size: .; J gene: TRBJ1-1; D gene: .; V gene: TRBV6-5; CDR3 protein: CASSYSGENTEAFF; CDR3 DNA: TGTGCCAGCAGTTATTCAGGGGAGAACACTGAAGCTTTCTTT
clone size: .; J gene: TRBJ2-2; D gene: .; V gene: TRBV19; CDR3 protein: CASSHFSSVSGELFF; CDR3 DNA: TGTGCCAGTAGCCATTTTTCTAGCGTATCTGGGGAGCTGTTTTTT
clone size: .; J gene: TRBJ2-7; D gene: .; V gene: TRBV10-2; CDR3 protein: CASSEDYSYEQYF; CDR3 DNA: TGCGCCAGCAGCGAAGACTACTCCTACGAGCAGTACTTC
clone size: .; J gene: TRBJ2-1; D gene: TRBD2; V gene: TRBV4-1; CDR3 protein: CASSQSGRGRGAYNEQFF; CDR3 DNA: TGCGCCAGCAGCCAATCTGGTCGCGGGAGAGGGGCCTACAATGAGCAGTTCTTC
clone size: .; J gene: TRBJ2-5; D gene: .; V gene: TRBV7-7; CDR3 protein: CASSFTQGPQETQYF; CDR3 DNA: TGTGCTAGCAGCTTCACACAGGGCCCTCAAGAGACCCAGTACTTC
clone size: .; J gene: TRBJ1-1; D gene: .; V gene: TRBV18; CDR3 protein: CASSPDSGNLEAFF; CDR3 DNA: TGTGCCAGCTCACCTGACTCGGGGAATCTAGAAGCTTTCTTT
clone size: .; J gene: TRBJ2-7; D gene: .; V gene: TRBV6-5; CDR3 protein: CASSLGQGTYEQYF; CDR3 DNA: TGTGCCAGCAGTTTAGGCCAGGGGACCTACGAGCAGTACTTC
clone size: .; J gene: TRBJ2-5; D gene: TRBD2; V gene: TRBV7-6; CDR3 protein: CASSLGTSVSIWEETQYF; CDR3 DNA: TGTGCCAGCAGCTTAGGGACTAGCGTCTCTATCTGGGAGGAGACCCAGTACTTC
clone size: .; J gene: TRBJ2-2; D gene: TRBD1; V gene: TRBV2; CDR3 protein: CASSRDRVLRDLDHTGELFF; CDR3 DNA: TGTGCCAGCAGTAGGGACAGGGTGCTGCGGGACCTTGATCACACCGGGGAGCTGTTTTTT
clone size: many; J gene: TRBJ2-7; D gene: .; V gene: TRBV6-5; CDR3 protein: CASSYEGASAYEQYF; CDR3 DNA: TGTGCCAGCAGTTACGAAGGGGCTAGCGCCTACGAGCAGTACTTC
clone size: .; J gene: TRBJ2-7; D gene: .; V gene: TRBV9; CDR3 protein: CASSVAIRDEQYF; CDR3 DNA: TGTGCCAGCAGCGTAGCGATTCGCGACGAGCAGTACTTC
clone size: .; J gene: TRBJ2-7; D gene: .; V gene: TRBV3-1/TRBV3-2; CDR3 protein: CASSQDPSYEQYF; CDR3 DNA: TGTGCCAGCAGCCAAGATCCATCCTACGAGCAGTACTTC
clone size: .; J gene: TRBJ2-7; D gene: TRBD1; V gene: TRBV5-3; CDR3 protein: CARSIRDSETREGEYEQYF; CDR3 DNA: TGTGCCAGAAGCATCCGGGACAGCGAAACTAGAGAAGGGGAGTACGAGCAGTACTTC
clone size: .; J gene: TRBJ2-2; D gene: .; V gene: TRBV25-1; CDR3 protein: CASSEPGWGPGELFF; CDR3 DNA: TGTGCCAGCAGTGAACCGGGGTGGGGGCCCGGGGAGCTGTTTTTT
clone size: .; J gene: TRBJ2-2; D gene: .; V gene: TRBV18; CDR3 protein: CASSPPGVNTGELFF; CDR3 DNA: TGTGCCAGCTCACCACCGGGAGTCAACACCGGGGAGCTGTTTTTT
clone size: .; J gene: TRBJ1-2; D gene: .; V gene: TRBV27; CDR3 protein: CASSLSQGQYYGYTF; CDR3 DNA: TGTGCCAGCAGTTTATCCCAGGGGCAGTACTATGGCTACACCTTC
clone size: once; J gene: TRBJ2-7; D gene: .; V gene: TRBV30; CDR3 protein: CAWSGPNLRWFSEQYF; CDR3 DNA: TGTGCCTGGAGTGGCCCGAACTTACGATGGTTCTCGGAGCAGTACTTC
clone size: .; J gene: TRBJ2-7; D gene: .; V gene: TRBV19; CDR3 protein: CASSTRGSSYEQYF; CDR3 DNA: TGTGCCAGTAGTACTCGGGGTAGCTCCTACGAGCAGTACTTC
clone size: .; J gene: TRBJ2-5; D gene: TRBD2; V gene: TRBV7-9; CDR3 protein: CASSWERGGWETQYF; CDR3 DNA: TGTGCCAGCAGCTGGGAGCGGGGGGGCTGGGAGACCCAGTACTTC
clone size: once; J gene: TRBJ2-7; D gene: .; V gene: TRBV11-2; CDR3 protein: CASTSVTYEQYF; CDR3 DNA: TGTGCCAGCACTAGCGTTACCTACGAGCAGTACTTC
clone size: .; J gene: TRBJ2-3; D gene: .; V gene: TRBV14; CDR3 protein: CASSQDIGGDTQYF; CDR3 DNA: TGTGCCAGCAGCCAAGATATCGGGGGAGATACGCAGTATTTT
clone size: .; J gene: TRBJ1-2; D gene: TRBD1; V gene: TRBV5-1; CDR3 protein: CASRYQGGNYGYTF; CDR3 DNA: TGCGCCAGCAGATATCAGGGGGGTAACTATGGCTACACCTTC
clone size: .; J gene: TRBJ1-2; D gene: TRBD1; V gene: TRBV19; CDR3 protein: CASSKDRGVGYTF; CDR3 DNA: TGTGCCAGTAGTAAGGACAGGGGGGTTGGCTACACCTTC